This TCR beta chain was sequenced during a study of shared clonotypes between healthy human individuals. CDR1 and CDR2 from the germline V gene are SEHNR and FQNEAQ (reference sequence). The V gene end was trimmed by 0 bases and the J gene end by 2 bases; junction bases not matched to a gene: 10. CDR3 size: 18 residues. It was CD45RO-negative cells, positively selected for CCR7, that made up naive CD8 cells, with terminally differentiated effector memory CD45RA+ cells excluded. Sequencing was performed with immunoSEQ multiplex PCR; in TCRdb, only in-frame clones are kept and a portion is missing. This table holds nearly 2 million clones, roughly 94% found once.

The sequenced sample was naive CD8+ T cells sorted from blood. The origin of this receptor is a man aged 18 to 29 in good health. This sequence joins TRBV7-9 and TRBJ2-3; 8 bases are a match to TRBD1. The CDR3 DNA follows: TGTGCCAGCAGCTTAGCGCTTATCCCGACAGGGGTCACAGATACGCAGTATTTT. It specifies CASSLALIPTGVTDTQYF.